This T cell receptor (beta chain) was documented in a study of blood T cell repertoires in COVID-19. Looking at the study overall: The United States, Italy and Spain were the sources of the acute and convalescent COVID-19 samples.

Per the original methods: From reference gene primer amplification, estimates of nucleated cell counts were derived. Sequencing was performed with immunoSEQ multiplex PCR; in TCRdb, only in-frame clones are kept and a portion is missing. V and J calls and clone size are those listed in that table; D and trimming were worked out from the DNA. The sample carries roughly 100,000 clones, about 80% recorded once. CDR1 MRHNA and CDR2 SNTAGT come from the germline V gene. The CDR3 runs 15 residues. The germline V and J ends were trimmed by 3 bases and 0 bases, with 12 bases remaining between them. The V gene is TRBV6-4, the J gene TRBJ2-7, with unresolved D. Source material: peripheral blood. The TCR comes from a human donor in a cohort sampled during active COVID-19. As DNA, the CDR3 is TGTGCCAGCAGTGAGGTCCAACTCCACTCCTACGAGCAGTACTTC. This codes for CASSEVQLHSYEQYF.